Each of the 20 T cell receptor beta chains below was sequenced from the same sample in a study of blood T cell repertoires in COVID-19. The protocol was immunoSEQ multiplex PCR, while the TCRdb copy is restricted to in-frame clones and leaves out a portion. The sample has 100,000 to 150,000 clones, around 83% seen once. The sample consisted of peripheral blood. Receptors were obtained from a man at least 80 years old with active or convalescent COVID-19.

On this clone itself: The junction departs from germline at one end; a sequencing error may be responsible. CDR3 coding DNA: TGCGCCAGCAGCCAAGAGGTGACTAGCGGGGATCGGAACTTC. Protein product: CASSQEVTSGDRNF. V gene TRBV4-3 combines with J gene TRBJ2-5, with 11 bases matching TRBD2. Per the germline V gene, CDR1 is LGHNA and CDR2 is YSLEER. The CDR3 has 14 residues.

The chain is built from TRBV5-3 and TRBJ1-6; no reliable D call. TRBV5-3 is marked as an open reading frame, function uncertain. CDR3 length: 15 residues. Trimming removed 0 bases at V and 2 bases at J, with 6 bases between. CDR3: CARSLGSAYNSPLHF. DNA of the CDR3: TGTGCCAGAAGCTTGGGGTCAGCCTATAATTCACCCCTCCACTTT.

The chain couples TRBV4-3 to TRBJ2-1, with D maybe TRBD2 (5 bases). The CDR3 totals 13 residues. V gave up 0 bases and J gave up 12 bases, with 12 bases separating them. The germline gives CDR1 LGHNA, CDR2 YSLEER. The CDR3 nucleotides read TGCGCCAGCAGCCAAGATAGGCTAGAGGGGCAGTTCTTC. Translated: CASSQDRLEGQFF.

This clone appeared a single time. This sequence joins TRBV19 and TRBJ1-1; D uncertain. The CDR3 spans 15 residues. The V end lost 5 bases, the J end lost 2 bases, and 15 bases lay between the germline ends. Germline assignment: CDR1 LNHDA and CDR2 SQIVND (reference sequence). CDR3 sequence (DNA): TGTGCCAGTAGTCCCGCCCCGGGAGCAAACACTGAAGCTTTCTTT. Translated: CASSPAPGANTEAFF.

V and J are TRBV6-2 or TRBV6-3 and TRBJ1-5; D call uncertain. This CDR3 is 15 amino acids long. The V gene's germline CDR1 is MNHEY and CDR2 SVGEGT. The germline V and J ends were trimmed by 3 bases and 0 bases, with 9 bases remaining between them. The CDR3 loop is CASSYSEYSNQPQHF. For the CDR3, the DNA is TGTGCCAGCAGTTATAGCGAATATAGCAATCAGCCCCAGCATTTT.

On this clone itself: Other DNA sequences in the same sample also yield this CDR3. The CDR3 DNA is TGTGCCAGCAGTTACTCCTGGGGAGGAGGGACTGAAGCTTTCTTT. It codes for CASSYSWGGGTEAFF. This chain connects TRBV6-5 to TRBJ1-1; D gene uncertain. CDR1 and CDR2 from the germline V gene are MNHEY and SVGAGI. The CDR3 length is 15 residues. Trimming pared 0 bases from V and 5 bases from J, leaving 13 bases between.

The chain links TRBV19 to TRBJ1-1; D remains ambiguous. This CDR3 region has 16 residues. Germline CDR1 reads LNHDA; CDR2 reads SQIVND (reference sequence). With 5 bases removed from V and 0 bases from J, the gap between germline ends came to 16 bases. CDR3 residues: CASSPLLPSMNTEAFF. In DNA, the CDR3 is TGTGCCAGTAGTCCTCTACTTCCTAGCATGAACACTGAAGCTTTCTTT.

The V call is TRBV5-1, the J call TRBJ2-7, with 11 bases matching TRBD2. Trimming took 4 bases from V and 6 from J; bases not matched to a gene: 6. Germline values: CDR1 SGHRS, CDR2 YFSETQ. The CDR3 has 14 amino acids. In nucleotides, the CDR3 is TGCGCCAGCAGCCAGACTAGCGGGGTGGCCGAGCAGTACTTC. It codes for CASSQTSGVAEQYF.

The CDR3 DNA sequence: TGTGCCAGCAGCTTGGATAGGACAGGGGCTGGCTACACCTTC. Translating gives CASSLDRTGAGYTF. This chain uses TRBV5-6 with TRBJ1-2, with 9 bases aligning to TRBD1. The junction had 4 bases not matched to a gene; V was cut back by 0 bases and J by 7 bases. The CDR3 is 14 amino acids. Germline-derived CDR1 and CDR2 are SGHDT and YYEEEE.

The CDR3 DNA is TGCGCCAGCAGCCAAGAAGCAGGGGGAGAGACCCAGTACTTC. It yields the protein CASSQEAGGETQYF. The V and J genes are TRBV4-3 and TRBJ2-5; 7 nucleotides line up with TRBD1. Trimming removed 0 bases from V and 4 bases from J; junction bases left unmatched: 2. CDR3 length: 14 amino acids. The germline V gene encodes CDR1 LGHNA and CDR2 YSLEER.

This CDR3 reads CAIKGLGSTDTQYF. DNA for the CDR3: TGTGCCATCAAAGGACTAGGGAGCACAGATACGCAGTATTTT. The chain couples TRBV10-3 to TRBJ2-3, with 7 positions matching TRBD2. Trimming took 7 bases from V and 0 from J; bases not matched to a gene: 4. The CDR3 extends over 14 amino acids. Germline V gene data show CDR1 as ENHRY and CDR2 as SYGVKD.

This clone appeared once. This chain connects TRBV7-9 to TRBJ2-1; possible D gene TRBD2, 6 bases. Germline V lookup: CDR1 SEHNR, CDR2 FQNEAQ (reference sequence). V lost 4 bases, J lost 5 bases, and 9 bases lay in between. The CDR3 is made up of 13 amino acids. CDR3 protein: CASSSWGDNEQFF. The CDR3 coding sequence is TGTGCCAGCAGCTCCTGGGGGGACAATGAGCAGTTCTTC.

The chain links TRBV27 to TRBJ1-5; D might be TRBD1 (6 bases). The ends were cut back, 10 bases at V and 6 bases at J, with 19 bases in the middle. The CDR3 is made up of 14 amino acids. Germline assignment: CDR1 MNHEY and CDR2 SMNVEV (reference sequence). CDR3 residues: CATGRGAAGQPQHF. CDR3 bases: TGTGCCACGGGCCGGGGGGCAGCGGGTCAGCCCCAGCATTTT.

The DNA of the CDR3 is TGTGCCTCCGGACTAGCGCCCTTCCAAGAGACCCAGTACTTC. This translates into CASGLAPFQETQYF. This chain joins TRBV9 and TRBJ2-5, with 9 bases matching TRBD2. Germline V gene sequence: CDR1 SGDLS, CDR2 YYNGEE. V gave up 10 bases and J gave up 1 base; unmatched junction bases: 8. The CDR3 covers 14 residues.

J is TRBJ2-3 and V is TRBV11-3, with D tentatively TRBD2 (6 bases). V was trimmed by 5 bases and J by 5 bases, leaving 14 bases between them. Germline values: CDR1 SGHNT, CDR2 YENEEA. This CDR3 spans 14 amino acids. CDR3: CASSPGRGGDTQYF. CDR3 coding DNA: TGTGCCAGCAGCCCGGGGCGGGGAGGAGATACGCAGTATTTT. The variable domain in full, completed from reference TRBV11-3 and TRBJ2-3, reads EAGVVQSPRYKIIEKKQPVAFWCNPISGHNTLYWYLQNLGQGPELLIRYENEEAVDDSQLPKDRFSAERLKGVDSTLKIQPAELGDSAVYLCASSPGRGGDTQYFGPGTRLTVL.

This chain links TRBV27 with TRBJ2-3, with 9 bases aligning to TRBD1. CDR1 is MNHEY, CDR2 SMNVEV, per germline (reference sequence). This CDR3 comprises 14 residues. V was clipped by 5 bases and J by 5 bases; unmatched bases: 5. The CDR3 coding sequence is TGTGCCAGCAGTCCGGGACAGGGCGGAGATACGCAGTATTTT. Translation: CASSPGQGGDTQYF.

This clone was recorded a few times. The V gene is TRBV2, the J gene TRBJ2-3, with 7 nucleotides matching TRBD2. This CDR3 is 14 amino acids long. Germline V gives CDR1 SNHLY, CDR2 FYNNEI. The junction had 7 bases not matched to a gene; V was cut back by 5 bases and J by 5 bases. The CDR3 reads CASSLLGGIDTQYF. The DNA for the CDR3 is TGTGCCAGCAGTCTGTTGGGGGGGATAGATACGCAGTATTTT.

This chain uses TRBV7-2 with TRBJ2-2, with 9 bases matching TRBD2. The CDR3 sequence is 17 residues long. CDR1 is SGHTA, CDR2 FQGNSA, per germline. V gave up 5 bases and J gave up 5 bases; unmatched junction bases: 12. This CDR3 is CASSERSSGIWTGELFF. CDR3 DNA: TGTGCCAGCAGCGAGCGTTCTAGCGGGATTTGGACCGGGGAGCTGTTTTTT.

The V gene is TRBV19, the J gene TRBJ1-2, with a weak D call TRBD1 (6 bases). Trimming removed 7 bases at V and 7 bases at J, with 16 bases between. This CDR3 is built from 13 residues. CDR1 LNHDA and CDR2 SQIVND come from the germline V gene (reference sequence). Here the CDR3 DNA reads TGTGCCAGTATCCCCCAGACAGGCGGTGGCTACACCTTC. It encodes CASIPQTGGGYTF.

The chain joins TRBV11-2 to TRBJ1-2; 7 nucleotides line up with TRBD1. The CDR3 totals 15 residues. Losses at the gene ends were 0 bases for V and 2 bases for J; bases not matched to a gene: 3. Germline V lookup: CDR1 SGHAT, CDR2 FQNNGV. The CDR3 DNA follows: TGTGCCAGCAGCTTAGACGTCAGGGGGAACTATGGCTACACCTTC. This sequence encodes CASSLDVRGNYGYTF. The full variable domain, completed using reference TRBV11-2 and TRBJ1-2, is EAGVAQSPRYKIIEKRQSVAFWCNPISGHATLYWYQQILGQGPKLLIQFQNNGVVDDSQLPKDRFSAERLKGVDSTLKIQPAKLEDSAVYLCASSLDVRGNYGYTFGSGTRLTVV.